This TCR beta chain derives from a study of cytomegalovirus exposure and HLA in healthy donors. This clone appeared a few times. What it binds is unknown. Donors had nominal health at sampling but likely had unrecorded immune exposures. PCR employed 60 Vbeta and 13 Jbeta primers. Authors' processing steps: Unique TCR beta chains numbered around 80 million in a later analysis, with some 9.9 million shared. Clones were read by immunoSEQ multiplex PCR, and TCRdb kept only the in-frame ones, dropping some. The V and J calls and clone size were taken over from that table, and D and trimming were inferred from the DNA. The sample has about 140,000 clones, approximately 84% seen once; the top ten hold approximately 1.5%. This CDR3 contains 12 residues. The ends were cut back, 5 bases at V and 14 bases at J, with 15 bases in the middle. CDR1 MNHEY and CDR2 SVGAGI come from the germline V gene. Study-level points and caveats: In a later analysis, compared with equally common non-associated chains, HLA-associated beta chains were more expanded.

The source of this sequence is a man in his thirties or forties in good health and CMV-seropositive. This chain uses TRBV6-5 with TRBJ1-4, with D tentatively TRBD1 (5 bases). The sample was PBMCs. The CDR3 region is CASSILARGLFF. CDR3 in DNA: TGTGCCAGCAGTATCTTGGCCCGGGGGCTGTTTTTT.